This TCR beta chain was captured by sequencing in a study of T cells in Graves' hyperthyroidism and ophthalmopathy. CDR3 length: 15 amino acids. Germline CDR1 is ENHRY and CDR2 is SYGVKD. With 3 bases clipped from V and 4 bases from J, the junction kept 4 bases outside the gene matches. The TCR beta CDR3 regions underwent amplification using RNA transcripts as the source. The HTBI primer set drove a first-round RT-PCR of the TCR CDR3. TCRdb reprocessed the multiplex PCR reads via MiXCR and lists one record per CDR3 protein. The sample holds roughly 500,000 distinct CDR3 sequences, approximately 44% seen once.

This sequence originates from an adult woman with Graves' disease, either hyperthyroidism or ophthalmopathy (not recorded which). The V call is TRBV10-3, the J call TRBJ2-3, with 10 nucleotides matching TRBD2. The sequencing input was peripheral blood or thyroid tissue (not recorded which). CDR3 in amino acids: CAISDSGRPADTQYF. DNA for the CDR3: TGTGCCATCAGTGATAGCGGGAGGCCAGCAGATACGCAGTATTTT.